Following are 24 T cell receptor beta chains from one sample sequenced in a study of cytomegalovirus exposure and HLA in healthy donors. Generated by immunoSEQ multiplex PCR, the TCRdb table keeps only in-frame clones and is missing some. The sample holds tens of thousands of clones, approximately 96% seen once. The sequencing sample was made of PBMCs. These receptors all stem from a man aged 18 to 35 in good health and CMV-seronegative.

The chain is built from TRBV14 and TRBJ2-7, with D tentatively TRBD1 (8 bases). The CDR3 runs to 14 residues. CDR1 and CDR2 from the germline V gene are SGHDN and FVKESK. Trimming removed 4 bases from V and 1 base from J, with 11 bases in between. CDR3 loop: CASSPQGGSYEQYF. Written as DNA, the CDR3 is TGTGCCAGCAGCCCACAGGGGGGGTCCTACGAGCAGTACTTC.

The V call is TRBV6-5, the J call TRBJ2-3; unclear D gene. The CDR3 contains 14 residues. The V and J ends lost 4 bases and 0 bases respectively, with 8 bases between them. The germline V gene has CDR1 MNHEY and CDR2 SVGAGI. DNA for the CDR3: TGTGCCAGCAGTTCCATCGGGAGCACAGATACGCAGTATTTT. This codes for CASSSIGSTDTQYF.

The CDR3 nucleotides read TGTGCCAGCAGTCCAACCACAGGGACTGAAGCTTTCTTT. Translating it yields CASSPTTGTEAFF. The chain combines TRBV6-6 with TRBJ1-1; a possible D gene is TRBD1 (6 bases). V was clipped by 5 bases and J by 5 bases, with 12 bases between them. This CDR3 region has 13 residues. From germline, CDR1 is MNHNY and CDR2 SVGAGI (reference sequence).

V usage is TRBV27 and J usage is TRBJ2-7, with D perhaps TRBD1 (5 bases). The germline CDR1 and CDR2 sequences are MNHEY and SMNVEV (reference sequence). The ends were cut back, 4 bases at V and 0 bases at J, with 10 bases in the middle. The CDR3 contains 14 residues. The CDR3 DNA sequence: TGTGCCAGCAGTTACTATCAGGGCTCCTACGAGCAGTACTTC. Translating gives CASSYYQGSYEQYF.

This rearrangement joins TRBV5-6 to TRBJ1-2; TRBD1 aligns across 8 bases. The CDR3 contains 14 residues. V trimming: 4 bases; J trimming: 7 bases; junction bases outside the gene matches: 9. Germline-derived CDR1 and CDR2 are SGHDT and YYEEEE. This CDR3 is CASSPKGTGFGYTF. The DNA of the CDR3 is TGTGCCAGCAGCCCCAAAGGGACAGGCTTTGGCTACACCTTC.

This chain connects TRBV21-1 to TRBJ2-7; the tabulated D call, TRBD1, remains unverified against the DNA. TRBV21-1 is termed a pseudogene. This CDR3 region has 16 residues. The chain's CDR3 is CASSTGRAGMFYEQYF. CDR3 nucleotide sequence: TGTGCCAGCAGCACCGGCCGGGCAGGGATGTTTTACGAGCAGTACTTC.

The chain has TRBV18 and TRBJ2-7; D might be TRBD2 (5 bases). Germline V gives CDR1 KGHSH, CDR2 LQKENI. The CDR3 is 14 amino acids. The V gene lost 2 bases and the J gene lost 0 bases, with 8 bases spanning the gap. The CDR3 is CASSPNGDSYEQYF. The CDR3 DNA reads as TGTGCCAGCTCACCAAACGGGGACTCCTACGAGCAGTACTTC.

The chain links TRBV2 to TRBJ2-3; the match to TRBD2 covers 13 bases. From germline, CDR1 is SNHLY and CDR2 FYNNEI. Trimming at V came to 4 bases and at J to 3 bases, leaving 7 bases not matched to a gene. This CDR3 is built from 17 residues. The DNA for the CDR3 is TGTGCCAGCAGTGCCCCCGGGACTAGCGGGACTACAGATACGCAGTATTTT. Amino acids: CASSAPGTSGTTDTQYF.

This rearrangement joins TRBV6-1 to TRBJ1-2; D is possibly TRBD1 (5 bases). The CDR3 runs to 12 residues. Trimming removed 6 bases from V and 6 bases from J, with 11 bases in between. Germline V gene data show CDR1 as MNHNS and CDR2 as SASEGT. The CDR3 DNA sequence: TGTGCCAGCAGGAAACAGGCGGATGGCTACACCTTC. As protein: CASRKQADGYTF.

The chain carries TRBV28 and TRBJ1-1, with D maybe TRBD1 (6 bases). The ends were cut back, 3 bases at V and 5 bases at J, with 13 bases in the middle. The germline V gene encodes CDR1 MDHEN and CDR2 SYDVKM. This CDR3 spans 14 amino acids. CDR3 DNA sequence: TGTGCCAGCAGTTTCCAGGGGACATCGACTGAAGCTTTCTTT. The encoded protein is CASSFQGTSTEAFF.

Here the CDR3 reads CASSDFPGAYNEQFF. Here the CDR3 DNA reads TGTGCCAGCAGCGATTTCCCGGGAGCCTACAATGAGCAGTTCTTC. V usage is TRBV6-1 and J usage is TRBJ2-1, with TRBD2 as a possible D gene (6 bases). The CDR3 sequence is 15 residues long. The germline gives CDR1 MNHNS, CDR2 SASEGT. The V and J ends lost 6 bases and 2 bases respectively, with 14 bases between them.

The chain is built from TRBV7-8 and TRBJ2-7, with 7 positions matching TRBD1. The germline gives CDR1 SGHVS, CDR2 FQNEAQ. CDR3 size: 15 residues. J was trimmed by 3 bases and V by 6 bases; bases with no gene match: 11. In DNA, the CDR3 is TGTGCCAGCAGGGAGACCGGGACAGTCGTCTACGAGCAGTACTTC. Residues: CASRETGTVVYEQYF.

This clone appeared a single time. This chain joins TRBV11-3 and TRBJ1-1; tentatively, D is TRBD1 (5 bases). Germline lookup yields CDR1 SGHNT and CDR2 YENEEA. CDR3 length: 13 amino acids. The V gene lost 2 bases and the J gene lost 1 base, with 5 bases spanning the gap. The CDR3 nucleotides are TGTGCCAGCAGCTTACAGGGGAACACTGAAGCTTTCTTT. Translating it yields CASSLQGNTEAFF.

As DNA, the CDR3 is TGTGCCAGCTCACCACCGAAAGGGGCAGGGGCCAATCAGCCCCAGCATTTT. Translating it yields CASSPPKGAGANQPQHF. The chain links TRBV18 to TRBJ1-5; TRBD1 is a possible D gene (6 bases). This CDR3 region has 17 residues. V gave up 0 bases and J gave up 3 bases, with 15 bases separating them. Germline assignment: CDR1 KGHSH and CDR2 LQKENI.

The chain joins TRBV5-3 to TRBJ2-7, with 7 bases aligning to TRBD1. TRBV5-3 is an ORF, with its function uncertain. V shed 5 bases, J shed 0 bases, and the junction held 5 bases outside the gene matches. The CDR3 is made up of 14 amino acids. This CDR3 reads CARRPGTVSYEQYF. Here the CDR3 DNA reads TGTGCCAGAAGACCCGGGACAGTCTCCTACGAGCAGTACTTC.

The chain links TRBV6-6 to TRBJ1-2; a weak D match, TRBD1 (5 bases). CDR1 and CDR2 (germline): MNHNY, SVGAGI (reference sequence). V was pared by 0 bases and J by 4 bases, with 12 bases between. The CDR3 spans 15 residues. The CDR3 DNA is TGTGCCAGCAGTTACTCGGCAGGGTTATCCTATGGCTACACCTTC. Protein: CASSYSAGLSYGYTF.

The V call is TRBV28, the J call TRBJ1-1; D is ambiguous. Germline CDR1 reads MDHEN; CDR2 reads SYDVKM. The CDR3 contains 13 residues. V was clipped by 11 bases and J by 0 bases, with 13 bases between them. The CDR3 nucleotides are TGTGCCGGTAAGACACACATGAACACTGAAGCTTTCTTT. Translated, it gives CAGKTHMNTEAFF.

The chain employs TRBV9 and TRBJ1-3, with D possibly TRBD1 on 6 matching bases. The germline gives CDR1 SGDLS, CDR2 YYNGEE. Trimming left V 3 bases short and J 2 bases short, with 12 bases between. The CDR3 has 15 amino acids. The CDR3 loop reads CASSDSGDPGNTIYF. As DNA, the CDR3 is TGTGCCAGCAGCGATTCAGGGGACCCTGGAAACACCATATATTTT.

Comments on this clone: At the DNA level, this CDR3 is encoded by other sequences in the same sample as well. The CDR3 reads CASSPGTGSGNTIYF. DNA for the CDR3: TGTGCCAGCAGTCCCGGGACAGGGTCTGGAAACACCATATATTTT. This chain uses TRBV28 with TRBJ1-3; 9 bases line up with TRBD1. This CDR3 spans 15 amino acids. V gave up 5 bases and J gave up 1 base; unmatched junction bases: 3. Germline V CDR1 and CDR2: MDHEN, SYDVKM. Looking up the rest from reference TRBV28 and TRBJ1-3 gives the full variable domain: DVKVTQSSRYLVKRTGEKVFLECVQDMDHENMFWYRQDPGLGLRLIYFSYDVKMKEKGDIPEGYSVSREKKERFSLILESASTNQTSMYLCASSPGTGSGNTIYFGEGSWLTVV.

The chain combines TRBV27 with TRBJ1-1; 7 nucleotides line up with TRBD1. Trimming took 3 bases from V and 1 from J; bases not matched to a gene: 2. The germline V gene has CDR1 MNHEY and CDR2 SMNVEV (reference sequence). The CDR3 is made up of 14 amino acids. CDR3 loop: CASSFRQGNTEAFF. In nucleotides, the CDR3 is TGTGCCAGCAGTTTCAGACAGGGGAACACTGAAGCTTTCTTT.

This clone appeared once. The chain recombines TRBV30 with TRBJ2-3, with D perhaps TRBD2 (6 bases). Germline V CDR1 and CDR2: GTSNPN, SVGIG (reference sequence). Trimming removed 1 base at V and 6 bases at J, with 11 bases between. This CDR3 region has 13 residues. CDR3 nucleotides: TGTGCCTGGAGTGCCTACAGCGGGGATACGCAGTATTTT. It is translated as CAWSAYSGDTQYF.

This chain connects TRBV29-1 to TRBJ2-6; D may be TRBD2 (6 bases). Germline V CDR1 and CDR2: SQVTM, ANQGSEA. This CDR3 has 17 residues. Trimming stripped 2 bases from V and 0 bases from J, with 14 bases between. The CDR3 sequence is CSVEISGSLSGANVLTF. In nucleotides, the CDR3 is TGCAGCGTTGAAATTAGCGGCAGCCTCTCTGGGGCCAACGTCCTGACTTTC.

The chain couples TRBV9 to TRBJ2-5; 7 bases are a match to TRBD2. The CDR3 is made up of 15 amino acids. CDR1 SGDLS and CDR2 YYNGEE come from the germline V gene. The trim removed 7 bases at V and 1 base at J, leaving 10 bases unmatched. The CDR3 reads CASRGGEGSQETQYF. The CDR3 nucleotides read TGTGCCAGCCGTGGTGGGGAGGGGAGCCAAGAGACCCAGTACTTC.

The chain links TRBV7-9 to TRBJ2-1; TRBD2 matches at 11 bases. The junction had 11 bases not matched to a gene; V was cut back by 5 bases and J by 5 bases. This CDR3 region has 17 residues. Germline lookup yields CDR1 SEHNR and CDR2 FQNEAQ (reference sequence). The CDR3 sequence is CASSAHPGTSGNNEQFF. The CDR3 region has the DNA TGTGCCAGCAGCGCCCACCCCGGGACTAGCGGTAACAATGAGCAGTTCTTC.